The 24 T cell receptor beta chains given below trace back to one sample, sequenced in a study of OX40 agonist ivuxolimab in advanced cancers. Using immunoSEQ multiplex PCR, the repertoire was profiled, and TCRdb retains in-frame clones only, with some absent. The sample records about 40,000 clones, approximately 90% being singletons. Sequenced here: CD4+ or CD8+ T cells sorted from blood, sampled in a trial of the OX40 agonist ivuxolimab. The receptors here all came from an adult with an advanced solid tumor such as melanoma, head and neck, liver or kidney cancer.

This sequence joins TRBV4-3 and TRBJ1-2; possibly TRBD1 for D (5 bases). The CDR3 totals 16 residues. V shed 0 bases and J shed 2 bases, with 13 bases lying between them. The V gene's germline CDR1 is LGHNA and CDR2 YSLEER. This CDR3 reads CASSQDSYRGNYGYTF. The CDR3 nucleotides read TGCGCCAGCAGCCAAGATAGTTATAGGGGAAACTATGGCTACACCTTC.

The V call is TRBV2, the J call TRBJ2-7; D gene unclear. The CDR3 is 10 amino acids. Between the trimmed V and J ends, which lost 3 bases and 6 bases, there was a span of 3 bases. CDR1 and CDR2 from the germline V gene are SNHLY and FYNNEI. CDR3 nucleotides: TGTGCCAGCAGTGATTCCGAGCAGTACTTC. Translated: CASSDSEQYF. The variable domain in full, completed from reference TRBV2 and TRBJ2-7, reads EPEVTQTPSHQVTQMGQEVILRCVPISNHLYFYWYRQILGQKVEFLVSFYNNEISEKSEIFDDQFSVERPDGSNFTLKIRSTKLEDSAMYFCASSDSEQYFGPGTRLTVT.

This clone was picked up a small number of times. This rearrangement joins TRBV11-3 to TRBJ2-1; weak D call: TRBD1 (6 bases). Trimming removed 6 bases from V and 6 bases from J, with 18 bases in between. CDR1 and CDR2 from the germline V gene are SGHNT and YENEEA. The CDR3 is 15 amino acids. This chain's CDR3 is CASSLGAGSANEQFF. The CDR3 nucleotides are TGTGCCAGCAGTCTGGGGGCCGGGTCCGCCAATGAGCAGTTCTTC.

DNA of the CDR3: TGTGCCAGCAGTTGGACTAGCGGGGACTACGAGCAGTACTTC. Translating gives CASSWTSGDYEQYF. The rearrangement links TRBV2 to TRBJ2-7; 12 bases line up with TRBD2. V shed 5 bases and J 3 bases; nucleotides not matched to a gene: 2. CDR1 is SNHLY and CDR2 is FYNNEI in the germline V gene. The length of the CDR3 is 14 residues.

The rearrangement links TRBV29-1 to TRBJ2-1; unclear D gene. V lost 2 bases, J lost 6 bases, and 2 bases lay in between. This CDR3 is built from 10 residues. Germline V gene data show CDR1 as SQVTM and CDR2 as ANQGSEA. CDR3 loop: CSVEPNEQFF. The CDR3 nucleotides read TGCAGCGTTGAACCCAATGAGCAGTTCTTC.

The CDR3 sequence is CASSYSITDTQYF. For the CDR3, the DNA is TGTGCCAGCAGTTACTCCATCACAGATACGCAGTATTTT. This chain connects TRBV6-5 to TRBJ2-3; no clear D. V shed 0 bases and J shed 2 bases, with 3 bases lying between them. Per germline, CDR1 MNHEY and CDR2 SVGAGI. This CDR3 region has 13 residues.

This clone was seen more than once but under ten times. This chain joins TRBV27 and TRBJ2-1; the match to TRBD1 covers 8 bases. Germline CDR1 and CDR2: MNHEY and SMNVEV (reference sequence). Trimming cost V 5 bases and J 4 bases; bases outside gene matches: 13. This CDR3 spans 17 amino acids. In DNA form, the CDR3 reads TGTGCCAGCAGTCCAGACGACAGGGGCCTCTTTTACAATGAGCAGTTCTTC. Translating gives CASSPDDRGLFYNEQFF.

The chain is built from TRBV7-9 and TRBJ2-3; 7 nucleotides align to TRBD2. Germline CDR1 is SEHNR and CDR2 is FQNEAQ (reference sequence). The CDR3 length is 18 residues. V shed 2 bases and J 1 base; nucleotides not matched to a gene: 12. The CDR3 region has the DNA TGTGCCAGCAGCTTATGGGCGTCTAGCGGTCCCGGCACAGATACGCAGTATTTT. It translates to CASSLWASSGPGTDTQYF.

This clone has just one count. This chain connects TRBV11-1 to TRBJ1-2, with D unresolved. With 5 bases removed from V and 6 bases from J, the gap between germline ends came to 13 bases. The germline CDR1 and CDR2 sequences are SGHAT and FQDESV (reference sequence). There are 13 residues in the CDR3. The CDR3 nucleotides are TGTGCCAGCAGCATCAATTTGGTGGATGGCTACACCTTC. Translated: CASSINLVDGYTF.

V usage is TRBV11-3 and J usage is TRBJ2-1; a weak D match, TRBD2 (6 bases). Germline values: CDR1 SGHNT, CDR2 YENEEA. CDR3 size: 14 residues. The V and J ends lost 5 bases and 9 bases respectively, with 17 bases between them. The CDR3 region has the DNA TGTGCCAGCAGCCCCCACCGTGGGGGGACTGAGCAGTTCTTC. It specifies CASSPHRGGTEQFF.

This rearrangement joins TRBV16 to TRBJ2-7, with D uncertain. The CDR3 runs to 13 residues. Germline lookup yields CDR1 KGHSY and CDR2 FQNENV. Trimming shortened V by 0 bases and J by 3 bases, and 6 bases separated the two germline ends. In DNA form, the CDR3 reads TGTGCCAGCAGCCAATCAAGTGTCTACGAGCAGTACTTC. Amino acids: CASSQSSVYEQYF.

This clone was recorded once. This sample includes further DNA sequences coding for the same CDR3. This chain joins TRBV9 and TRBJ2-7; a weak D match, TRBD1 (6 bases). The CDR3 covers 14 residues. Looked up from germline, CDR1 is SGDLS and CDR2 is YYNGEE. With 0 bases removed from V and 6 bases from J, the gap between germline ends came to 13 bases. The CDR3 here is CASSVAYRGGEQYF. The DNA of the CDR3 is TGTGCCAGCAGCGTAGCTTATCGAGGGGGCGAGCAGTACTTC.

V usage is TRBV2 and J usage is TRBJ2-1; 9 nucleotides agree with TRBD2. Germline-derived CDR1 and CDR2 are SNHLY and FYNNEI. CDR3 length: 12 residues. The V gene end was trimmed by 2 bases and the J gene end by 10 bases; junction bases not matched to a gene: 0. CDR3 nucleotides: TGTGCCAGCAGTGAAACTAGCGGGGAGCAGTTCTTC. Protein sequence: CASSETSGEQFF.

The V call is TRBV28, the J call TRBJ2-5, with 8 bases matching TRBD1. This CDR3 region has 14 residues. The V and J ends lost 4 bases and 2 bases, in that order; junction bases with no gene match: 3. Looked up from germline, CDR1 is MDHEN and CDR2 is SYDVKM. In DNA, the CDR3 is TGTGCCAGCAGTTGGAACAGGGGGCAAGAGACCCAGTACTTC. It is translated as CASSWNRGQETQYF.

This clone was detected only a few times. The CDR3 loop is CASEPEEDSIYGYTF. CDR3 DNA sequence: TGTGCCAGTGAACCGGAAGAGGACAGTATTTATGGCTACACCTTC. The chain employs TRBV2 and TRBJ1-2; D is possibly TRBD1 (6 bases). Trimming left V 9 bases short and J 5 bases short, with 22 bases between. This CDR3 contains 15 residues. Germline V gene sequence: CDR1 SNHLY, CDR2 FYNNEI.

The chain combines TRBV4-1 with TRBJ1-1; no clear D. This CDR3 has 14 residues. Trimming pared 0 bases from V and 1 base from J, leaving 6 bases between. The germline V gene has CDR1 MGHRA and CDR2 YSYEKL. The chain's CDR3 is CASSQDDGNTEAFF. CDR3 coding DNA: TGCGCCAGCAGCCAAGACGATGGGAACACTGAAGCTTTCTTT.

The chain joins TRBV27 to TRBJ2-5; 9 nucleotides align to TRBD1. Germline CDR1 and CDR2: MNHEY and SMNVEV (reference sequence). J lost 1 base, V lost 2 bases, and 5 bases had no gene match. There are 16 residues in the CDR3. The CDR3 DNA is TGTGCCAGCAGTTTACTCCCGGGACAGGGCCAAGAGACCCAGTACTTC. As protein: CASSLLPGQGQETQYF.

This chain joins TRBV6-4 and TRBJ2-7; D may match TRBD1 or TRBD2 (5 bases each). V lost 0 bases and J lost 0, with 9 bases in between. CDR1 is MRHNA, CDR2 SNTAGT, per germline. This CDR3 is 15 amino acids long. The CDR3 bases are TGTGCCAGCAGTGACTCTGGGGACGGCTCCTACGAGCAGTACTTC. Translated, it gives CASSDSGDGSYEQYF.

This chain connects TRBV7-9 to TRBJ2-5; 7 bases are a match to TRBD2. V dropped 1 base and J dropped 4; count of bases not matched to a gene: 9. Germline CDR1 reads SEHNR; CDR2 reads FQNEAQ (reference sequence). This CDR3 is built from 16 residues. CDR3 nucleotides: TGTGCCAGCAGCTTAGGAACTAGCGTGAATGGAGAGACCCAGTACTTC. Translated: CASSLGTSVNGETQYF. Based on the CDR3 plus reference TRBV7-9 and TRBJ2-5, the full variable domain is DTGVSQNPRHKITKRGQNVTFRCDPISEHNRLYWYRQTLGQGPEFLTYFQNEAQLEKSRLLSDRFSAERPKGSFSTLEIQRTEQGDSAMYLCASSLGTSVNGETQYFGPGTRLLVL.

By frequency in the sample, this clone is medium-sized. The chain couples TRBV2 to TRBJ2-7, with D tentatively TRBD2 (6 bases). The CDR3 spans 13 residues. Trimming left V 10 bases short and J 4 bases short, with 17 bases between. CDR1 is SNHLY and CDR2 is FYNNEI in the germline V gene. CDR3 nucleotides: TGTGCCACCCACCGGGGGATTTCGTACGAGCAGTACTTC. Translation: CATHRGISYEQYF.

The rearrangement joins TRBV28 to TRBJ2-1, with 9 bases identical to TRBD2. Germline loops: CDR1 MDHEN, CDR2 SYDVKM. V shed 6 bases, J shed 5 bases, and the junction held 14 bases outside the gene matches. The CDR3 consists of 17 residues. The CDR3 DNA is TGTGCCAGCAGCCTGATTGGCGGGAGGGTGGGGAACAATGAGCAGTTCTTC. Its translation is CASSLIGGRVGNNEQFF.

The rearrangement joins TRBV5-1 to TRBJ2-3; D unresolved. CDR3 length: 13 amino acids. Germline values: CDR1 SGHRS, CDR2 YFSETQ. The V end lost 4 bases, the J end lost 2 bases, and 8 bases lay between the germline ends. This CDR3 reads CASSERSTDTQYF. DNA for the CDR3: TGCGCCAGCAGCGAAAGGTCCACAGATACGCAGTATTTT.

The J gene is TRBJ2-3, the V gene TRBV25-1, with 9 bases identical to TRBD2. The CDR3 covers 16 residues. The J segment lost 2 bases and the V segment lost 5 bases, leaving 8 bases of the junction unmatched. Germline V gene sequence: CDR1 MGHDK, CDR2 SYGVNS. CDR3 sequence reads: CASSPGLAVYTDTQYF. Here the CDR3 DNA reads TGTGCCAGCAGTCCGGGACTAGCAGTATACACAGATACGCAGTATTTT.

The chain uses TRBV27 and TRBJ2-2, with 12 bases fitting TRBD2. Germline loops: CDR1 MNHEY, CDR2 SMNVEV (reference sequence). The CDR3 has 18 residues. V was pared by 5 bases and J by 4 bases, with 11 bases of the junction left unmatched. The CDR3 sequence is CASSPLTSGGMSTGELFF. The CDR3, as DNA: TGTGCCAGCAGTCCACTGACTAGCGGGGGTATGAGCACCGGGGAGCTGTTTTTT.